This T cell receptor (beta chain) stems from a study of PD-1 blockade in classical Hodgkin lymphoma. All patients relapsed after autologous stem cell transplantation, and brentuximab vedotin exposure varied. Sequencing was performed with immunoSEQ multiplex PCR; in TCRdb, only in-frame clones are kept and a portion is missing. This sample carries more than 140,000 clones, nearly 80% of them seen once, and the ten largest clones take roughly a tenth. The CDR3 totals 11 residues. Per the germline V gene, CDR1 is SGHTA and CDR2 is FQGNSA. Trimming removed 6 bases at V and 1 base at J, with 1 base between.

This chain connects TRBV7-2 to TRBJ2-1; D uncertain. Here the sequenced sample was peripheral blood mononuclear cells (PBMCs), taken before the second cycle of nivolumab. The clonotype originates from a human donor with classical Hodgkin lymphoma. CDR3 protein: CASRSYNEQFF. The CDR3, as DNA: TGTGCCAGCAGGTCCTACAATGAGCAGTTCTTC. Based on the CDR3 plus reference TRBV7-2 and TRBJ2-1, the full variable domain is GAGVSQSPSNKVTEKGKDVELRCDPISGHTALYWYRQSLGQGLEFLIYFQGNSAPDKSGLPSDRFSAERTGGSVSTLTIQRTQQEDSAVYLCASRSYNEQFFGPGTRLTVL.